This T cell receptor (beta chain) was captured in a study of blood T cell repertoires in COVID-19. Study information: PBMCs, B-cell-depleted T cells, or T cells provided the cDNA or gDNA that made up the material.

In the authors' methods: Estimated nucleated cell counts came from reference gene primer amplification. Profiled with immunoSEQ multiplex PCR; TCRdb holds only in-frame clones, not every one. That table is the source of V, J and clone size, and D and trimming were worked out from the DNA. The sample gives more than 200,000 clones, around 82% of which show up once; around 8.9% is in the top ten. This CDR3 spans 13 amino acids. Germline V gene data show CDR1 as SGHRS and CDR2 as YFSETQ. The ends were cut back, 1 base at V and 2 bases at J, with 6 bases in the middle. This receptor was identified in a man aged 35-49 years with active or convalescent COVID-19. The sequencing sample was made of peripheral blood. The rearrangement uses TRBV5-1 and TRBJ1-1; D is uncertain. The CDR3 region has the DNA TGCGCCAGCAGCTTGAATTTAAACACTGAAGCTTTCTTT. Protein: CASSLNLNTEAFF.